The entry that follows covers one T cell receptor (beta chain) sequence. Antigen specificity is unknown. This CDR3 has 13 residues. CDR1 and CDR2 (germline): SNHLY, FYNNEI. Trimming shortened V by 4 bases and J by 3 bases, and 6 bases separated the two germline ends. The data derive from a study of identical twins. Template switching supplied a universal primer site; unique molecular identifiers were carried on the cDNA. From the 5' RACE reads, TCRdb called clonotypes with MiXCR, one entry per CDR3 protein. The sample lists 690,000 or so distinct CDR3 sequences, approximately 9% occurring once. Whole-study results and caveats: Abundant beta clonotypes from cord blood bore fewer insertions; memory repertoires lacked this pattern. Models underestimated out-of-frame TCR alpha sharing in monozygotic twins.

This same sample was also taken into another study, of yellow fever vaccine responses in identical twins. That source reports: Each twin's T cell response to the vaccine was reported to look partly convergent and partly personalized.

The TCR was taken from a woman aged 18 to 35 in good health. The specimen sequenced was PBMCs. The chain has TRBV2 and TRBJ2-2; D unclear. The CDR3: CASSVLYTGELFF. The DNA for the CDR3 is TGTGCCAGCAGTGTTTTGTACACCGGGGAGCTGTTTTTT.